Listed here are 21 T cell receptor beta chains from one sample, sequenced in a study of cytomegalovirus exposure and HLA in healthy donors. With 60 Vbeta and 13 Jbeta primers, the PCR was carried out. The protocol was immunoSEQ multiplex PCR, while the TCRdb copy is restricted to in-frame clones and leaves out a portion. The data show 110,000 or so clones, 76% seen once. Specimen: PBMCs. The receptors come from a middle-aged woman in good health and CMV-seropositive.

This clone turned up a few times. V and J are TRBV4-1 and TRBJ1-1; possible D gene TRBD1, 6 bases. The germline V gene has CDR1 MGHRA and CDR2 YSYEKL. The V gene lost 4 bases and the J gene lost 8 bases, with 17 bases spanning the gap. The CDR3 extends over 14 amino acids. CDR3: CASSRRSGEGEAFF. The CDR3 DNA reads TGCGCCAGCAGCCGGCGTTCAGGGGAGGGCGAAGCTTTCTTT.

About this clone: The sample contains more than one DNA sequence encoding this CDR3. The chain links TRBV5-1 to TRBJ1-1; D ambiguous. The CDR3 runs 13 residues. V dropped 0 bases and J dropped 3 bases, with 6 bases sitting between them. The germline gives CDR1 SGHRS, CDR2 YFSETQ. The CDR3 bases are TGCGCCAGCAGCTTGGTCCGTTACACTGAAGCTTTCTTT. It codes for CASSLVRYTEAFF.

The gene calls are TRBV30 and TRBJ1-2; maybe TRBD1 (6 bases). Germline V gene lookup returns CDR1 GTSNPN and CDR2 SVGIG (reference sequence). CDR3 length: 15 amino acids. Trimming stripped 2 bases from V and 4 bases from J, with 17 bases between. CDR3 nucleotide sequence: TGTGCCTGGAGTATGGGCAGGGGCAGTCTCTATGGCTACACCTTC. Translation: CAWSMGRGSLYGYTF.

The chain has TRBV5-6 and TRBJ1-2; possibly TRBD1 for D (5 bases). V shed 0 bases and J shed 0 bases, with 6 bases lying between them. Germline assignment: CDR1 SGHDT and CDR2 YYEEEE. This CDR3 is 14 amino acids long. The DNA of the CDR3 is TGTGCCAGCAGCTTGGGGGGCCCTAACTATGGCTACACCTTC. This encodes CASSLGGPNYGYTF.

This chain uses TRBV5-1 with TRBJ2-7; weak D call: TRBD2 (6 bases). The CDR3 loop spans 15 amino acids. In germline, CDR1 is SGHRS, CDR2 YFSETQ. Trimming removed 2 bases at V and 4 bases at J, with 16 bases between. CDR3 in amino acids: CASSFFGFGGYEQYF. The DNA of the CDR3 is TGCGCCAGCAGCTTTTTTGGGTTTGGGGGGTACGAGCAGTACTTC.

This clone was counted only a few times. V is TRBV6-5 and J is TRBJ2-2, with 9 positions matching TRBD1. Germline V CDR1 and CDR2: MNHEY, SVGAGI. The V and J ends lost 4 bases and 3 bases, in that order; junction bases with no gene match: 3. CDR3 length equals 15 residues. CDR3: CASSSQGADTGELFF. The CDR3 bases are TGTGCCAGCAGTTCACAGGGGGCTGACACCGGGGAGCTGTTTTTT.

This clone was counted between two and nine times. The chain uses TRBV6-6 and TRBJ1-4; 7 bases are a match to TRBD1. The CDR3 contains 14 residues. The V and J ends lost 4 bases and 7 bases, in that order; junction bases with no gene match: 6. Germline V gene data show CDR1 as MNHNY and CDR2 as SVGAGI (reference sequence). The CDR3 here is CASSSATGSEKLFF. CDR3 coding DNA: TGTGCCAGCAGTTCCGCGACAGGGAGTGAAAAACTGTTTTTT.

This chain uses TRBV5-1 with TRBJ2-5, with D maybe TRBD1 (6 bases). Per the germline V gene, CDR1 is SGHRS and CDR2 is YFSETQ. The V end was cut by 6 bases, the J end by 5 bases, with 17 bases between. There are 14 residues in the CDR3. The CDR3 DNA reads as TGCGCCAGCACCACAGGACAGCGGCTGGAGACCCAGTACTTC. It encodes CASTTGQRLETQYF. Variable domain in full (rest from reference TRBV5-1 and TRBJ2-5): KAGVTQTPRYLIKTRGQQVTLSCSPISGHRSVSWYQQTPGQGLQFLFEYFSETQRNKGNFPGRFSGRQFSNSRSEMNVSTLELGDSALYLCASTTGQRLETQYFGPGTRLLVL.

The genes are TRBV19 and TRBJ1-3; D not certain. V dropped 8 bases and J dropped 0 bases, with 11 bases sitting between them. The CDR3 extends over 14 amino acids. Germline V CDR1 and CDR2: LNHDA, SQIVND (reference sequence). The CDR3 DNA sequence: TGTGCCAGTGGACTTTACTCCTCTGGAAACACCATATATTTT. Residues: CASGLYSSGNTIYF.

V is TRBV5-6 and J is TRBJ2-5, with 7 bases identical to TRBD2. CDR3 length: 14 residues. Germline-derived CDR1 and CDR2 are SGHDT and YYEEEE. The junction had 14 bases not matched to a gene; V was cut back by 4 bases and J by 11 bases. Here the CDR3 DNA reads TGTGCCAGCAGCGCGTCCGGGACTAAGGTTTGGCAGTACTTC. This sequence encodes CASSASGTKVWQYF.

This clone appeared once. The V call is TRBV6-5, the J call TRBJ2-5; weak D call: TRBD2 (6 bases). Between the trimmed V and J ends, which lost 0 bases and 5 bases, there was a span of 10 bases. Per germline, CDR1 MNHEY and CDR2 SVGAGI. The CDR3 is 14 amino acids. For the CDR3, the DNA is TGTGCCAGCAGTTACTCATTCAGCGGGGAGACCCAGTACTTC. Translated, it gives CASSYSFSGETQYF.

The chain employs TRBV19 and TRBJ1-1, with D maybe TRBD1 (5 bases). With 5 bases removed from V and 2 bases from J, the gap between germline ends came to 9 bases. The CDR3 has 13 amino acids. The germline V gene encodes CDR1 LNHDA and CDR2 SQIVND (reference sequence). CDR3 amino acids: CASSAGHNTEAFF. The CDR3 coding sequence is TGTGCCAGTAGTGCAGGACATAACACTGAAGCTTTCTTT.

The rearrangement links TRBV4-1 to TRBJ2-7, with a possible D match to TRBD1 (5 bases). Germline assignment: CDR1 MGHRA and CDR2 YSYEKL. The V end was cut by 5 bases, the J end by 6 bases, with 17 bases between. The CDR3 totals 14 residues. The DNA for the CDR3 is TGCGCCAGCAGCGAAAGTTTAGGGGATCCCGAGCAGTACTTC. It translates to CASSESLGDPEQYF.

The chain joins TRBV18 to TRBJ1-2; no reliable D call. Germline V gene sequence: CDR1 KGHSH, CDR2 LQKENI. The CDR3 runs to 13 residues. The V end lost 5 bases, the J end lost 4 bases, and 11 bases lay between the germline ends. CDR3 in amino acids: CASSDRRPYGYTF. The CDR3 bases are TGTGCCAGCTCAGATAGGCGGCCCTATGGCTACACCTTC.

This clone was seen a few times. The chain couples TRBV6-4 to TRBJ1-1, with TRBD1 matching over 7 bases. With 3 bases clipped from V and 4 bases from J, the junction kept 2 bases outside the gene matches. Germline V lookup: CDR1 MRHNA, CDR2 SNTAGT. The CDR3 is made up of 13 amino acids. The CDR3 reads CASSEQGGTEAFF. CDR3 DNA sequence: TGTGCCAGCAGTGAGCAGGGGGGCACTGAAGCTTTCTTT.

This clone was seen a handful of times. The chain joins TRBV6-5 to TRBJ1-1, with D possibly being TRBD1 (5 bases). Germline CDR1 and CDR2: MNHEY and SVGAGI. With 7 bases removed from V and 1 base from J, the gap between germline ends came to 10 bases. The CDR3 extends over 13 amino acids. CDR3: CASKGTQNTEAFF. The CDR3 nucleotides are TGTGCCAGCAAGGGGACTCAGAACACTGAAGCTTTCTTT.

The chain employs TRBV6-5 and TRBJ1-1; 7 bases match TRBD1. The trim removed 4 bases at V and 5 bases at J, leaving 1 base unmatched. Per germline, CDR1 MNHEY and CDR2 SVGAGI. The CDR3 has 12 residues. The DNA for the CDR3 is TGTGCCAGCAGTTCCAGGGGGACTGAAGCTTTCTTT. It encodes CASSSRGTEAFF.

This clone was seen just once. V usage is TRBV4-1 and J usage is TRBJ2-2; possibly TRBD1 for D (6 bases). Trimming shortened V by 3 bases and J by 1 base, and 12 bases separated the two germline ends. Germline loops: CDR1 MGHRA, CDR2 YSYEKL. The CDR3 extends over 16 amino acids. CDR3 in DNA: TGCGCCAGCAGCCATGTGGTGACAGGGAACACCGGGGAGCTGTTTTTT. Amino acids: CASSHVVTGNTGELFF.

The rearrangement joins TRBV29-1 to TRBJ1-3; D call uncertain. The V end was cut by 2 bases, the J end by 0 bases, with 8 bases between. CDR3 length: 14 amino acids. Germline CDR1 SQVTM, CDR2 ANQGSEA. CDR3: CSVEMAGSGNTIYF. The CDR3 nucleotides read TGCAGCGTTGAAATGGCGGGCTCTGGAAACACCATATATTTT.

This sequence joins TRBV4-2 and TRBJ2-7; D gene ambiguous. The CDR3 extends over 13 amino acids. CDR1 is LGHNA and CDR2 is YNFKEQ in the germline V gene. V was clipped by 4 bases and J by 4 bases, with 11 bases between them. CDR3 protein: CASSPSGVYEQYF. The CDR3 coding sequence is TGTGCCAGCAGCCCGTCAGGTGTATACGAGCAGTACTTC.

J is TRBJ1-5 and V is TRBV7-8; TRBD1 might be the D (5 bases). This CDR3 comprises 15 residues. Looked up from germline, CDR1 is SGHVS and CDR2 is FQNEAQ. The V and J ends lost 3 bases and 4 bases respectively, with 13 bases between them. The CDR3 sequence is CASSFDRQTNQPQHF. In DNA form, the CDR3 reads TGTGCCAGCAGCTTCGATCGACAGACTAATCAGCCCCAGCATTTT.